This TCR beta chain was documented in a study of PD-1 blockade in mismatch repair-deficient tumors. Study-wide background: All were previously treated, progressing patients with eleven to twelve mismatch repair-deficient cancer types. General study findings and limits: After pembrolizumab, tumor-resident clones rose rapidly, then generally contracted before radiologic responses.

Data came from immunoSEQ multiplex PCR; TCRdb stores just in-frame clones and leaves some out. The repertoire holds over 30,000 clones, around 80% seen once, with approximately 3.1% in the top ten. On this clone itself: Its antigen remains unknown.

A few pembrolizumab responders had their TCRs sequenced. The source material was PBMCs, sampled around 6 weeks after starting pembrolizumab. This clonotype originated in an adult with mismatch repair-deficient cancer.

CDR3 sequence (DNA): TGTGCCAGCAGCCAGCTGACGGGACAGTGGGGATACGAGCAGTACTTC. Its protein product is CASSQLTGQWGYEQYF. The rearrangement links TRBV14 to TRBJ2-7; TRBD1 agrees at 7 bases. CDR1 is SGHDN and CDR2 is FVKESK in the germline V gene. The CDR3 contains 16 residues. Trimming removed 3 bases from V and 4 bases from J; junction bases left unmatched: 12.